This T cell receptor (beta chain) was sequenced during a study of T cells in Graves' hyperthyroidism and ophthalmopathy. Across the whole study: Peripheral blood specimens were obtained at initial diagnosis, prior to any treatment.

This CDR3 is built from 14 residues. V was clipped by 3 bases and J by 7 bases, with 15 bases between them. Germline V gene data show CDR1 as MNHEY and CDR2 as SVGEGT. RNA transcripts served as the template for amplifying TCR beta CDR3 regions. HTBI primers were employed in a first-round RT-PCR of the TCR CDR3. Using its own MiXCR run on the multiplex PCR reads, TCRdb lists one record per CDR3 protein. The sample comprises around 280,000 distinct CDR3 sequences, 13% of which are singletons, and around 7.9% rests with the top ten. Sampled blood dates from first hyperthyroidism diagnosis, and it precedes any ophthalmopathy symptoms. This clonotype was detected ten times or more.

The sequenced material came from blood. V usage is TRBV6-2 or TRBV6-3 and J usage is TRBJ1-1, with D perhaps matching TRBD1 (6 bases). The sequence was collected from a woman in her 30s with Graves' hyperthyroidism that later progressed to Graves' ophthalmopathy. The CDR3 DNA is TGTGCCAGCAGTTATCGGGGGGCGTATAATGAAGCTTTCTTT. Protein: CASSYRGAYNEAFF.